This TCR beta chain was found in a study of T cell changes during pregnancy in multiple sclerosis (dated by TCRdb to the late 2010s). Study-wide context: In women with multiple sclerosis, the researchers looked at how the T cell repertoire shifted as pregnancy progressed.

Inclusive of the bounding cysteine and phenylalanine, the CDR3 is 15 residues long. CDR3 DNA only is kept here, 45 bases in frame from base 1. V is trimmed back by 8 bases and J by 4 bases, and the junction contains 7 bases that no gene match accounts for. CDR1 MRHNA and CDR2 SNTAGT are derived from the germline V gene. Of note for this clone: Its antigen has not been determined. No base quality values were provided; no much bigger clone lies one nucleotide off.

Libraries were built with the immunoSEQ multiplex PCR assay. Held by TCRdb, this immuneACCESS table contains in-frame sequences only and omits some clones. Under half of the omission traces to an unresolved V gene where checked; the cause of the rest is unknown. The sample includes more than 40,000 clones, with approximately 87% observed a single time. Approximately 1.5% of the sample belongs to the ten largest clones. The sample here was peripheral blood, taken in the first trimester of pregnancy. The sequence derives from a female donor in good health, enrolled as a control in a pregnancy study. Recombination linked TRBV6-4 to TRBJ2-5, with TRBD2 identical over 13 junction bases. The CDR3 loop reads CASSRTSGGSETQYF. The DNA sequence is as follows: TGTGCCAGCTCCCGGACTAGCGGGGGCTCAGAGACCCAGTACTTC.